This TCR beta chain appears in the sequencing data of a study of cytomegalovirus exposure and HLA in healthy donors. Study-wide results and caveats: Among CMV-associated TCR beta chains, most appeared HLA-restricted in a later analysis. A later analysis showed that HLA-associated TCR beta chains had undergone more clonal expansion than equally common others. As confirmed in vitro, a few CMV-associated chains were specific for CMV antigens.

The CDR3 covers 13 residues. Between the trimmed V and J ends, which lost 6 bases and 8 bases, there was a span of 16 bases. In germline, CDR1 is SEHNR, CDR2 FQNEAQ (reference sequence). 60 Vbeta and 13 Jbeta primers were used in PCR. The assay was immunoSEQ multiplex PCR, and TCRdb's table has in-frame clones only and misses some. The sample has around 120,000 clones, approximately 80% seen once. This clone came up once. Its specificity is not known. The material sequenced was PBMCs. The chain carries TRBV7-9 and TRBJ1-1; D possibly corresponds to TRBD1 (5 bases). This TCR was sampled from a man younger than 35 in good health and CMV-seronegative. The CDR3 loop is CASRPSTAREAFF. The DNA of the CDR3 is TGTGCCAGCAGGCCCTCGACAGCGCGCGAAGCTTTCTTT.